This is a list of T cell receptor beta chains from one sample in a study of human T cells and chemical hapten exposure. TCRdb called the RACE reads again in MiXCR, with one record for every CDR3 protein. The profile shows over 150,000 distinct CDR3 sequences, around a quarter of them singletons. Sequenced here: whole blood, sampled in connection with sensitization to the hapten diphenylcyclopropenone (DPC). These receptors were obtained from a woman younger than 35 with alopecia areata. Some clones in this sample may be carry-over from other donors' samples. Each CDR3 is given with its conserved first and last residue. Each record gives: clone size, V gene, J gene, D gene, CDR3 DNA, CDR3 protein. A D gene is named only where the DNA matches it firmly. Rows may omit the clone size; those that give it use once, few, many or a size class.

clone size: few; V gene: TRBV10-3; J gene: TRBJ2-7; D gene: NA; CDR3 DNA: TGTGCCATCAGTGAGCCAGGACGGGGGTTTGACACCGACGAGCAGTACTTC; CDR3 protein: CAISEPGRGFDTDEQYF
clone size: NA; V gene: TRBV20-1; J gene: TRBJ2-1; D gene: NA; CDR3 DNA: TGCAGTGCTAGAGACAGGGACAATGAGCAGTTCTTC; CDR3 protein: CSARDRDNEQFF
clone size: NA; V gene: TRBV10-3; J gene: TRBJ2-7; D gene: NA; CDR3 DNA: TGTGCCATCAGTGATGGCGGTATCTACGAGCAGTACTTC; CDR3 protein: CAISDGGIYEQYF
clone size: NA; V gene: TRBV21-1; J gene: TRBJ1-6; D gene: NA; CDR3 DNA: TGTGCCACCCGAAGGTCACCCCTCCACTTT; CDR3 protein: CATRRSPLHF
clone size: NA; V gene: TRBV2; J gene: TRBJ2-1; D gene: NA; CDR3 DNA: TGTGCCAGCAGTGCGAGGGGGTACGATGAGCAGTTCTTC; CDR3 protein: CASSARGYDEQFF
clone size: NA; V gene: TRBV11-3; J gene: TRBJ2-1; D gene: TRBD2; CDR3 DNA: TGTGCCAGCGGATGGGGCGGGAGTAGGGATGAGCAGTTCTTC; CDR3 protein: CASGWGGSRDEQFF
clone size: NA; V gene: TRBV4-3; J gene: TRBJ2-7; D gene: TRBD2; CDR3 DNA: TGCGCCAGCAGCCAAGAGCTAGCGGGGCTACACGAGCAGTACTTC; CDR3 protein: CASSQELAGLHEQYF
clone size: few; V gene: TRBV12-3/TRBV12-4; J gene: TRBJ1-5; D gene: NA; CDR3 DNA: TGTGCCAGCAGTCCCTCCCAATGGCCCCAGCATTTT; CDR3 protein: CASSPSQWPQHF
clone size: few; V gene: TRBV7-2; J gene: TRBJ2-5; D gene: NA; CDR3 DNA: TGTGCCAGCAGCTTAGTAGTGACTAAAGAAGAGACCCAGTACTTC; CDR3 protein: CASSLVVTKEETQYF
clone size: NA; V gene: TRBV6-2/TRBV6-3; J gene: TRBJ1-5; D gene: NA; CDR3 DNA: TGTGCCAGCACTCAGGGACCGTACAATCAGCCCCAGCATTTT; CDR3 protein: CASTQGPYNQPQHF
clone size: few; V gene: TRBV11-2; J gene: TRBJ2-6; D gene: NA; CDR3 DNA: TGTGCCAGCAGCTTAAGTCGTGGCAGGGAACACGTCCTGACTTTC; CDR3 protein: CASSLSRGREHVLTF
clone size: NA; V gene: TRBV24-1; J gene: TRBJ2-3; D gene: TRBD2; CDR3 DNA: TGTGCCACCAGTGATCCTAGCGGGGGGGCCGAAGATACGCAGTATTTT; CDR3 protein: CATSDPSGGAEDTQYF
clone size: NA; V gene: TRBV5-1; J gene: TRBJ1-5; D gene: NA; CDR3 DNA: TGCGCCAGCAGCTTGGGTCATAGTAGCAATCAGCCCCAGCATTTT; CDR3 protein: CASSLGHSSNQPQHF
clone size: NA; V gene: TRBV29-1; J gene: TRBJ2-7; D gene: NA; CDR3 DNA: TGCAGCGTTGAAGAGAGGGACGAGCAGTACTTC; CDR3 protein: CSVEERDEQYF
clone size: few; V gene: TRBV6-2/TRBV6-3; J gene: TRBJ2-7; D gene: TRBD1; CDR3 DNA: TGTGCCAGCAGTCCGGACAGGATCCACGAGCAGTACTTC; CDR3 protein: CASSPDRIHEQYF
clone size: NA; V gene: TRBV11-1; J gene: TRBJ1-2; D gene: TRBD1; CDR3 DNA: TGTGCCAGCAGCCAGGACAGGGGATATGGCTACACCTTC; CDR3 protein: CASSQDRGYGYTF